The 14 T cell receptor beta chains presented below share a single source sample, sequenced in a study of HIV-infected children after antiretroviral therapy interruption. Stated treatment: PENTA 11 planned treatment interruption arm or continuous ART arm. The TCR library was built from RNA with a 3' RACE protocol and unique molecular identifiers. TCRdb reanalysed the 3' RACE reads using MiXCR and keeps one entry per CDR3 protein. Among more than 85,000 distinct CDR3 sequences, less than 7% were seen once, and the ten largest hold 0.85% to 1.2%. The sequences come from CD45RA+ CD4+ T cells from PBMCs, pooled from several time points, collected from a donor given antiretroviral therapy, either interrupted or continuous. Subset meaning: naive CD4+ CD45RA+ CD45RO- T cells. All receptors come from a pool of human donors with HIV.

In its sample, this clonotype was seen a few times. This chain connects TRBV20-1 to TRBJ1-5, with 7 nucleotides matching TRBD1. The CDR3 totals 14 residues. The germline CDR1 and CDR2 sequences are DFQATT and SNEGSKA (reference sequence). V was pared by 6 bases and J by 1 base, with 6 bases of the junction left unmatched. CDR3 DNA: TGCAGTGCGACAGGGCGAGACAGCAATCAGCCCCAGCATTTT. This sequence encodes CSATGRDSNQPQHF.

In its sample, this clonotype was seen many times. The chain combines TRBV7-9 with TRBJ2-7, with unresolved D. The CDR3 sequence is 15 residues long. V lost 5 bases and J 4 bases, leaving 18 bases between the germline ends. In germline, CDR1 is SEHNR, CDR2 FQNEAQ (reference sequence). The CDR3 sequence is CASSPRGGLGYEQYF. CDR3 coding DNA: TGTGCCAGCAGCCCCCGAGGTGGGCTGGGTTACGAGCAGTACTTC.

There are many counts of this clonotype. The J gene is TRBJ1-6, the V gene TRBV5-6, with D possibly TRBD1 on 5 matching bases. V gave up 2 bases and J gave up 10 bases, with 19 bases separating them. CDR1 and CDR2 from the germline V gene are SGHDT and YYEEEE. The CDR3 has 16 amino acids. CDR3 sequence (DNA): TGTGCCAGCAGCTTTGTCGGGACGCCTCGCGAGTCACCCCTCCACTTT. Protein sequence: CASSFVGTPRESPLHF.

This clonotype was seen repeatedly, ten times or more. The J gene is TRBJ2-6, the V gene TRBV7-2; D is uncertain. Germline values: CDR1 SGHTA, CDR2 FQGNSA. V was shortened by 4 bases and J by 0 bases, with 16 bases between the two germline ends. This CDR3 comprises 18 residues. The CDR3 here is CASSSRVQLLSGANVLTF. The DNA for the CDR3 is TGTGCCAGCAGCTCTCGCGTACAGTTACTCTCTGGGGCCAACGTCCTGACTTTC.

The gene calls are TRBV5-6 and TRBJ1-1; TRBD1 agrees at 7 bases. Unmatched junction bases numbered 8, after V lost 5 bases and J lost 4 bases. Germline V lookup: CDR1 SGHDT, CDR2 YYEEEE. CDR3 length: 14 residues. The CDR3 protein is CASSSSGQLTEAFF. CDR3 DNA: TGTGCCAGCAGTTCGTCGGGACAGCTCACTGAAGCTTTCTTT.

This clonotype occurred many times. V and J are TRBV5-1 and TRBJ2-5; D perhaps matches TRBD1 (5 bases). Germline CDR1 SGHRS, CDR2 YFSETQ. The CDR3 spans 16 residues. V was pared by 0 bases and J by 2 bases, with 14 bases between. CDR3 sequence reads: CASSLANGQGQETQYF. The CDR3 nucleotides are TGCGCCAGCAGCTTGGCAAACGGACAAGGGCAAGAGACCCAGTACTTC.

The chain recombines TRBV12-3 or TRBV12-4 with TRBJ1-5; D ambiguous. The V end lost 3 bases, the J end lost 6 bases, and 9 bases lay between the germline ends. The CDR3 loop spans 13 amino acids. The CDR3 coding sequence is TGTGCCAGCAGTTTGACACCTGGTCAGCCCCAGCATTTT. Its translation is CASSLTPGQPQHF.

At least ten counts were recorded for this clonotype. The V call is TRBV15, the J call TRBJ2-7; the match to TRBD2 covers 8 bases. After removal of 0 bases from V and 4 bases from J, the junction contained 11 bases not matched to a gene. This CDR3 spans 17 amino acids. CDR1 and CDR2 (germline): LNHNV, YYDKDF (reference sequence). The CDR3 loop reads CATSRDLPGTSLYEQYF. CDR3 coding DNA: TGTGCCACCAGCAGAGATCTCCCCGGGACTAGTCTTTACGAGCAGTACTTC. The full variable domain, its missing parts supplied by reference TRBV15 and TRBJ2-7, is DAMVIQNPRYQVTQFGKPVTLSCSQTLNHNVMYWYQQKSSQAPKLLFHYYDKDFNNEADTPDNFQSRRPNTSFCFLDIRSPGLGDTAMYLCATSRDLPGTSLYEQYFGPGTRLTVT.

The gene calls are TRBV5-1 and TRBJ1-1; 7 bases are a match to TRBD1. This CDR3 region has 16 residues. V trimming: 7 bases; J trimming: 2 bases; junction bases outside the gene matches: 14. Germline CDR1 SGHRS, CDR2 YFSETQ. The CDR3, as DNA: TGCGCCAGCCACCGATACGTTTCAGGGGGTAACACTGAAGCTTTCTTT. It encodes CASHRYVSGGNTEAFF. Drawing the rest from reference TRBV5-1 and TRBJ1-1, the complete variable domain is KAGVTQTPRYLIKTRGQQVTLSCSPISGHRSVSWYQQTPGQGLQFLFEYFSETQRNKGNFPGRFSGRQFSNSRSEMNVSTLELGDSALYLCASHRYVSGGNTEAFFGQGTRLTVV.

This clonotype was observed many times. The genes are TRBV24-1 and TRBJ2-2, with a possible D match to TRBD1 (5 bases). V lost 9 bases and J 6 bases, leaving 13 bases between the germline ends. The germline gives CDR1 KGHDR, CDR2 SFDVKD. There are 13 residues in the CDR3. CDR3 sequence: CATGQGQPGELFF. In nucleotides, the CDR3 is TGTGCCACCGGTCAGGGTCAGCCCGGGGAGCTGTTTTTT.

The sample holds many counts of this clonotype. The chain couples TRBV20-1 to TRBJ2-7; 10 nucleotides agree with TRBD2. V trimming: 0 bases; J trimming: 5 bases; junction bases outside the gene matches: 13. The CDR3 is made up of 17 amino acids. Per the germline V gene, CDR1 is DFQATT and CDR2 is SNEGSKA (reference sequence). The CDR3 sequence: CSARDPGASGSPNEQYF. The CDR3 DNA reads TGCAGTGCTAGAGATCCGGGGGCTAGCGGGAGCCCCAACGAGCAGTACTTC.

Many counts were recorded for this clonotype. The rearrangement uses TRBV30 and TRBJ1-1; D gene unclear. Germline V gene data show CDR1 as GTSNPN and CDR2 as SVGIG (reference sequence). The CDR3 is 15 residues long. V lost 2 bases to trimming and J lost 1 base, with 14 bases between them. CDR3: CAWSRALPGNTEAFF. The CDR3 nucleotides are TGTGCCTGGAGTCGGGCGTTGCCCGGGAACACTGAAGCTTTCTTT.

This clonotype has ten or more counts. The chain joins TRBV6-5 to TRBJ2-5; 11 bases match TRBD2. The CDR3 loop spans 15 amino acids. CDR1 is MNHEY, CDR2 SVGAGI, per germline. Trimming cost V 10 bases and J 5 bases; bases outside gene matches: 12. Here the CDR3 reads CATHETSGVSETQYF. In DNA form, the CDR3 reads TGTGCCACCCACGAGACTAGCGGGGTTTCGGAGACCCAGTACTTC.

This clonotype has a count of ten or more. CDR3 sequence (DNA): TGTGCCAGCAGCTCCCACATTCGGGACAACTCCTACGAGCAGTACTTC. It codes for CASSSHIRDNSYEQYF. The V and J genes are TRBV21-1 and TRBJ2-7; TRBD1 is the table's D call, not checked against the DNA. TRBV21-1 is a pseudogene segment. This CDR3 is 16 amino acids long.